The clone carrying this T cell receptor beta chain was seen ten or more times. The antigen is undetermined. V was pared by 2 bases and J by 12 bases, with 14 bases of the junction left unmatched. Germline V lookup: CDR1 LNHNV, CDR2 YYDKDF (reference sequence). The CDR3 has 16 residues. This entry is derived from a study of T cells in Graves' hyperthyroidism and ophthalmopathy. Study details: Peripheral blood was taken when the disease was first diagnosed, before any treatment began. General observations from the study: Stable hyperthyroidism was told apart from ophthalmopathy by a model built on 13 V-J features.

The source material, RNA transcripts, was used to amplify TCR beta CDR3 regions. HTBI primers were the set used in a first-round RT-PCR of the TCR CDR3. TCRdb reprocessed the multiplex PCR reads with MiXCR, giving one entry per CDR3 protein. The repertoire holds fewer than 450,000 distinct CDR3 sequences, with about a sixth as singletons. The clonotype originates from a woman aged 30 to 39 with Graves' hyperthyroidism that later progressed to Graves' ophthalmopathy. The sequenced material came from blood. The chain carries TRBV15 and TRBJ2-1; 9 bases match TRBD2. CDR3 in DNA: TGTGCCACCAGCAGATATGGTAGCGGGGGTCCTGGTCGGCAGTTCTTC. Residues: CATSRYGSGGPGRQFF.